Each of the 23 T cell receptor beta chains below was sequenced from the same sample in a study of T-cell memory formation after mild COVID-19. In TCRdb, the 5' RACE reads were re-called with MiXCR into one record per CDR3 protein. The sample holds 500,000 to 600,000 distinct CDR3 sequences, roughly 18% seen once. Sequencing was performed on PBMCs or a T cell subset sorted from them (not recorded which). Receptor source: an adult woman who had mild COVID-19 (a few samples of this study predate the infection). Cell type and time point are not known.

This clonotype was counted a few times. V is TRBV11-3 and J is TRBJ2-1, with D uncertain. V lost 5 bases and J lost 8, with 16 bases in between. The germline gives CDR1 SGHNT, CDR2 YENEEA. This CDR3 region has 14 residues. As DNA, the CDR3 is TGTGCCAGCAGCCATCTTCGCGGTGGGGATGAGCAGTTCTTC. This gives the protein CASSHLRGGDEQFF.

V and J are TRBV4-2 and TRBJ2-1, with 9 bases that match TRBD2. The V segment lost 6 bases and the J segment 8 bases; nucleotides outside the gene matches: 2. Germline V gives CDR1 LGHNA, CDR2 YNFKEQ. This CDR3 region has 12 residues. DNA of the CDR3: TGTGCCAGCAGAGCGGGAGGATATGAGCAGTTCTTC. This encodes CASRAGGYEQFF.

The rearrangement joins TRBV9 to TRBJ1-1; 7 bases line up with TRBD1. The V and J ends lost 4 bases and 5 bases, in that order; junction bases with no gene match: 14. This CDR3 spans 16 amino acids. The germline V gene encodes CDR1 SGDLS and CDR2 YYNGEE. The CDR3 DNA sequence: TGTGCCAGCAGCTCACAACAGACAGGGTTGGGGACTGAAGCTTTCTTT. Translation gives CASSSQQTGLGTEAFF.

This clonotype showed up just a few times. CDR3 nucleotides: TGTGCCAGCAGCTTAGGTTGGGAGGACAGAGTGAACACTGAAGCTTTCTTT. Translating gives CASSLGWEDRVNTEAFF. V is TRBV7-9 and J is TRBJ1-1, with a tentative D call TRBD1 (6 bases). The CDR3 has 17 residues. Trimming took 1 base from V and 0 from J, leaving 15 bases between them. Germline-derived CDR1 and CDR2 are SEHNR and FQNEAQ (reference sequence).

This clonotype turned up a few times. This chain joins TRBV11-2 and TRBJ2-4, with 7 bases lining up with TRBD2. Trimming removed 1 base from V and 4 bases from J; junction bases left unmatched: 7. The CDR3 runs 16 residues. Germline V gene data show CDR1 as SGHAT and CDR2 as FQNNGV. Here the CDR3 reads CASSLVGGDRKNIQYF. Written as DNA, the CDR3 is TGTGCCAGCAGCTTAGTGGGGGGGGACCGAAAAAACATTCAGTACTTC.

This clonotype was recorded a few times. The chain carries TRBV19 and TRBJ2-7, with TRBD2 as a possible D gene (6 bases). This CDR3 has 16 residues. The germline V and J ends were trimmed by 5 bases and 2 bases, with 19 bases remaining between them. CDR1 is LNHDA, CDR2 SQIVND, per germline (reference sequence). The chain's CDR3 is CASSSRGTTSTYEQYF. The CDR3 DNA reads TGTGCCAGTAGTTCCCGGGGGACCACATCTACCTACGAGCAGTACTTC.

This clonotype has just a few counts. This chain connects TRBV20-1 to TRBJ1-2; the D is unclear. Germline CDR1 is DFQATT and CDR2 is SNEGSKA (reference sequence). The CDR3 covers 12 residues. V lost 3 bases and J lost 4, with 9 bases in between. CDR3 region: CSARWKGYGYTF. The CDR3, as DNA: TGCAGTGCTAGGTGGAAGGGCTATGGCTACACCTTC.

In its sample, this clonotype was seen a few times. The junction differs from germline at one of its ends, possibly a read error. The chain uses TRBV5-1 and TRBJ2-1; weak D call: TRBD2 (5 bases). The CDR3 is 13 residues long. Germline V gives CDR1 SGHRS, CDR2 YFSETQ. The CDR3 coding sequence is TGCGCCAGCAGCTACCAGGACCATTACGAGGAGGTCTTC. The encoded protein is CASSYQDHYEEVF.

The chain uses TRBV3-1 and TRBJ1-1; D gene uncertain. Trimming left V 0 bases short and J 6 bases short, with 8 bases between. Germline CDR1 reads LGHDT; CDR2 reads YNNKEL (reference sequence). The CDR3 contains 13 residues. The CDR3 DNA reads TGTGCCAGCAGCCAAGATCGAGCGGCTGAAGCTTTCTTT. Translation gives CASSQDRAAEAFF.

This clonotype has more than one count but fewer than ten. This chain connects TRBV20-1 to TRBJ1-4; D gene unclear. Germline CDR1 is DFQATT and CDR2 is SNEGSKA (reference sequence). Trimming took off 3 bases at V and 8 bases at J, with 7 bases between the two ends. The CDR3 contains 11 residues. Here the CDR3 reads CSASIVEKLFF. In nucleotides, the CDR3 is TGCAGTGCTAGTATCGTGGAAAAACTGTTTTTT.

This clonotype was seen only a few times. The chain is built from TRBV5-6 and TRBJ1-2; 8 bases map to TRBD1. The CDR3 sequence is 15 residues long. V lost 5 bases, J lost 3 bases, and 9 bases stayed unmatched. Germline-derived CDR1 and CDR2 are SGHDT and YYEEEE. CDR3 amino acids: CASSPDRGIDYGYTF. DNA of the CDR3: TGTGCCAGCAGTCCTGACAGGGGCATAGACTATGGCTACACCTTC.

The table lists this clonotype with a few counts. The chain combines TRBV2 with TRBJ2-7; D not certain. Between the trimmed V and J ends, which lost 5 bases and 3 bases, there was a span of 8 bases. Germline values: CDR1 SNHLY, CDR2 FYNNEI. The CDR3 has 12 amino acids. This CDR3 is CASSTDFYEQYF. The CDR3 DNA is TGTGCCAGCAGTACAGACTTCTACGAGCAGTACTTC.

This clonotype was seen a handful of times. The rearrangement links TRBV27 to TRBJ2-1; tentative D call: TRBD2 (5 bases). Trimming took off 8 bases at V and 2 bases at J, with 16 bases between the two ends. CDR3 length: 15 amino acids. Germline V gene sequence: CDR1 MNHEY, CDR2 SMNVEV (reference sequence). The CDR3 DNA reads as TGTGCCAGCTTGGGCGTGGGAGCGGCCTACAATGAGCAGTTCTTC. Encoded protein: CASLGVGAAYNEQFF.

The V gene is TRBV12-3 or TRBV12-4, the J gene TRBJ2-4; D is ambiguous. The CDR3 length is 14 residues. V lost 7 bases, J lost 0 bases, and 10 bases lay in between. This CDR3 is CASTTRVAKNIQYF. The CDR3 DNA is TGTGCCAGCACCACGCGTGTAGCCAAAAACATTCAGTACTTC.

This clonotype is judged large. The chain employs TRBV12-3 or TRBV12-4 and TRBJ2-7, with TRBD1 as a possible D gene (5 bases). Trimming stripped 1 base from V and 2 bases from J, with 6 bases between. The length of the CDR3 is 13 residues. CDR3 sequence reads: CASSLVDTYEQYF. Written as DNA, the CDR3 is TGTGCCAGCAGTTTAGTGGACACCTACGAGCAGTACTTC.

The chain employs TRBV5-1 and TRBJ1-1, with 9 bases aligning to TRBD1. CDR1 SGHRS and CDR2 YFSETQ come from the germline V gene. CDR3 length equals 14 residues. The junction had 8 bases not matched to a gene; V was cut back by 0 bases and J by 11 bases. The CDR3 coding sequence is TGCGCCAGCAGCTTGGCCGGGACAGGGAGTTTTGCTTTCTTT. Protein product: CASSLAGTGSFAFF.

CDR3 DNA: TGTGCCAGCTCACCACCGCACTACACTGAAGCTTTCTTT. Its translation is CASSPPHYTEAFF. The gene calls are TRBV18 and TRBJ1-1, with D uncertain. Germline V CDR1 and CDR2: KGHSH, LQKENI. V dropped 0 bases and J dropped 3 bases, with 5 bases sitting between them. The CDR3 covers 13 residues. Full variable domain (outside the CDR3, taken from reference TRBV18 and TRBJ1-1): NAGVMQNPRHLVRRRGQEARLRCSPMKGHSHVYWYRQLPEEGLKFMVYLQKENIIDESGMPKERFSAEFPKEGPSILRIQQVVRGDSAAYFCASSPPHYTEAFFGQGTRLTVV.

This clonotype has only a few counts. The chain couples TRBV5-1 to TRBJ1-2; D call uncertain. In germline, CDR1 is SGHRS, CDR2 YFSETQ. CDR3 length: 17 amino acids. With 5 bases removed from V and 3 bases from J, the gap between germline ends came to 23 bases. The CDR3 region has the DNA TGCGCCAGCAGGGTTCGCGCCAGAAACAATGGTGACTATGGCTACACCTTC. Its translation: CASRVRARNNGDYGYTF.

This chain connects TRBV5-1 to TRBJ2-7; the match to TRBD1 covers 7 bases. Germline CDR1 SGHRS, CDR2 YFSETQ. V shed 2 bases and J 2 bases; nucleotides not matched to a gene: 4. This CDR3 spans 14 amino acids. This chain's CDR3 is CASSLKTGTYEQYF. The DNA of the CDR3 is TGCGCCAGCAGCTTAAAGACAGGGACCTACGAGCAGTACTTC.

The V gene is TRBV7-3, the J gene TRBJ2-1, with 7 bases that match TRBD1. Germline V CDR1 and CDR2: SGHTA, FQGTGA. Trimming took 1 base from V and 7 from J; bases not matched to a gene: 7. The CDR3 runs 15 residues. As DNA, the CDR3 is TGTGCCAGCAGCTTAAGCTTGCGCAGGGGGAATGAGCAGTTCTTC. This gives the protein CASSLSLRRGNEQFF. Combining the CDR3 with reference TRBV7-3 and TRBJ2-1 gives the whole variable domain GAGVSQTPSNKVTEKGKYVELRCDPISGHTALYWYRQSLGQGPEFLIYFQGTGAADDSGLPNDRFFAVRPEGSVSTLKIQRTERGDSAVYLCASSLSLRRGNEQFFGPGTRLTVL.

This clonotype has more than one count but fewer than ten. This sequence joins TRBV2 and TRBJ1-4; D uncertain. The V and J ends lost 2 bases and 8 bases respectively, with 15 bases between them. This CDR3 contains 15 residues. Looked up from germline, CDR1 is SNHLY and CDR2 is FYNNEI. CDR3 coding DNA: TGTGCCAGCAGTGAATCCCAGGCTACCTCGGAAAAACTGTTTTTT. Translating gives CASSESQATSEKLFF.

J is TRBJ2-2 and V is TRBV20-1; 7 bases align to TRBD1. The V gene's germline CDR1 is DFQATT and CDR2 SNEGSKA (reference sequence). The CDR3 runs 14 residues. The junction had 10 bases not matched to a gene; V was cut back by 6 bases and J by 6 bases. The CDR3 here is CSATKGAVAGELFF. CDR3 bases: TGCAGTGCCACTAAGGGGGCTGTCGCCGGGGAGCTGTTTTTT.

In its sample, this clonotype was seen a few times. The chain couples TRBV7-6 to TRBJ2-1, with 12 bases identical to TRBD2. Germline assignment: CDR1 SGHVS and CDR2 FNYEAQ. V shed 3 bases and J 5 bases; nucleotides not matched to a gene: 5. This CDR3 region has 16 residues. CDR3 in DNA: TGTGCCAGCAGCTTTCTAGCGGGAGGGCCCAACAATGAGCAGTTCTTC. Translating it yields CASSFLAGGPNNEQFF.